The text below deals with one T cell receptor beta chain. The antigen is unknown. Until they underwent thyroid surgery, no patient had received any treatment. The source of the sample is a study of metastatic and nonmetastatic thyroid tumors. Study details: Repertoire comparison spanned blood and tumor or nodule tissue of malignant and benign thyroid patients. Study-level points and caveats: Benign nodules were reported to have significantly lower TCR beta diversity than malignant thyroid tumors, in blood and tumor.

As originally analysed: The distant-metastasis classifier for papillary thyroid cancer was built from CDR3 differences across clinicopathological groups. TCRdb reanalyzed the PCR reads via MiXCR. The V and J calls and clone size come from TCRdb's table, not from the authors' own analysis. There are fewer than 35,000 clones in the sample; 25% to 35% occur only once, and about 30% lies in the top ten. Input material: blood. The sequence came from a female donor with papillary thyroid cancer or a benign thyroid nodule (not recorded which). Some clones in this sample may be carry-over from other donors' samples.

CDR3 in amino acids: CASRPLGGTEAFF. CDR3 nucleotides: TGTGCCAGCAGACCTTTGGGGGGCACTGAAGCTTTCTTT. J is TRBJ1-1 and V is TRBV6-1; tentative D call: TRBD1 (5 bases). Trimming removed 6 bases from V and 4 bases from J, with 12 bases in between. Looked up from germline, CDR1 is MNHNS and CDR2 is SASEGT. The CDR3 is 13 amino acids.